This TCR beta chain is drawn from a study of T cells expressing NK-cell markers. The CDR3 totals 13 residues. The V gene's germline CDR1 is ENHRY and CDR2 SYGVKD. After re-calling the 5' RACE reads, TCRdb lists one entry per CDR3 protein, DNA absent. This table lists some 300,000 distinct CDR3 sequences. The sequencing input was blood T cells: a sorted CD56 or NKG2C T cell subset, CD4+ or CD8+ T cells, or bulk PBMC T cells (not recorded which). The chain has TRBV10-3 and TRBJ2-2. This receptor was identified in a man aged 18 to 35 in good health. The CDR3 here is CAISPSYTGELFF.